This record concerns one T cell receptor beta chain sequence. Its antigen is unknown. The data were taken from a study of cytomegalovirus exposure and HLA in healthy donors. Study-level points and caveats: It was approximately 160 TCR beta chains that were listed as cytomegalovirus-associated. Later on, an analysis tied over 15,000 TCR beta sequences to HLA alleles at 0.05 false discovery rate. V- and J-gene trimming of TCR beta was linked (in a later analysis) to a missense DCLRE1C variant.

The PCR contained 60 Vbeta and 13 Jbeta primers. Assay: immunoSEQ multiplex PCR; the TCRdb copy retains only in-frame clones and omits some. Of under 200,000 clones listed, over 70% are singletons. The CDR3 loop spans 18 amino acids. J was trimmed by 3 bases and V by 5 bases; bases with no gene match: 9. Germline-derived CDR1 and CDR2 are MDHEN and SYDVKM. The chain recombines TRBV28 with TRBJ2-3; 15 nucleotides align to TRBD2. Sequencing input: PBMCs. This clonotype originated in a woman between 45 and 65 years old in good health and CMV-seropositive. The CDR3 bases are TGTGCCAGCAGTCTCCTCCAAGGGACTAGCGGGAGGACAGATACGCAGTATTTT. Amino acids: CASSLLQGTSGRTDTQYF.